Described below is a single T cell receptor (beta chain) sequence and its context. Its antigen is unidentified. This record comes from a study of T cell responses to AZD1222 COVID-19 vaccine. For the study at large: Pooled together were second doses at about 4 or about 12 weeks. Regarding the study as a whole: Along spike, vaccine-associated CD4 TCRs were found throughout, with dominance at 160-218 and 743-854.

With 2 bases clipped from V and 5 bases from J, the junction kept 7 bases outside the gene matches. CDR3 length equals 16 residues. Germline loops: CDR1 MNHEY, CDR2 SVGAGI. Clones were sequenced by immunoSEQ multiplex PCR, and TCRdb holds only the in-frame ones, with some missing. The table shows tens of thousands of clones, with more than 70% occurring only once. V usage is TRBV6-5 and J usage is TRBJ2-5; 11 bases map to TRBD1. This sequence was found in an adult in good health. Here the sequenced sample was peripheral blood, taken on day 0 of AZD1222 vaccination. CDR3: CASSYGQGAIRETQYF. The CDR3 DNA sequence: TGTGCCAGCAGTTACGGACAGGGGGCGATCAGGGAGACCCAGTACTTC.